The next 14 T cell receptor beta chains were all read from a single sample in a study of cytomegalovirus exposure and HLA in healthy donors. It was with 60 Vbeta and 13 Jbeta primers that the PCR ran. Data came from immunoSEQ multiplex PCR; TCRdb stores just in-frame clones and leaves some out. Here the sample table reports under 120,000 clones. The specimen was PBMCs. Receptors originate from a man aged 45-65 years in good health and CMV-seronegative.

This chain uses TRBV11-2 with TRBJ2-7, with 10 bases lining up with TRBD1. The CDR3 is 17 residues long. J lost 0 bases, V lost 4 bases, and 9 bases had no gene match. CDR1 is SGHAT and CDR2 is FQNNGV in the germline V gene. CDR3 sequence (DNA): TGTGCCAGCAGCTATCCCCGGACAGGGGGGAGCTCCTACGAGCAGTACTTC. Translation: CASSYPRTGGSSYEQYF.

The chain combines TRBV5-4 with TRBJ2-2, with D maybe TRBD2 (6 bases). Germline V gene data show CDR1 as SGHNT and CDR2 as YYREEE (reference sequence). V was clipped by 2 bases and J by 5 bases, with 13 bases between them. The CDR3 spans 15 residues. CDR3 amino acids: CASSFSGILTGELFF. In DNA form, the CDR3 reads TGTGCCAGCAGCTTTAGCGGTATCCTGACCGGGGAGCTGTTTTTT.

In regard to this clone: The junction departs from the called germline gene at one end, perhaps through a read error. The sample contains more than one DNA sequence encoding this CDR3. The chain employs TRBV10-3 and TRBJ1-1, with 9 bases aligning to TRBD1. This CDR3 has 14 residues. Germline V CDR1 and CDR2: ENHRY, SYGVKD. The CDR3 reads CAISRTGDNTEAFF. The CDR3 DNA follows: TGCGCCATCAGCCGGACAGGGGACAACACTGAAGCTTTCTTT.

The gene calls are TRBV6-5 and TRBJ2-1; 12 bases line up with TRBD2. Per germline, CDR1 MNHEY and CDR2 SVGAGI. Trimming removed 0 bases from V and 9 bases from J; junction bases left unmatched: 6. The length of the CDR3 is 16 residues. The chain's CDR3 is CASSYSLAGGPSEQFF. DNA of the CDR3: TGTGCCAGCAGTTACTCCCTAGCGGGAGGGCCTAGTGAGCAGTTCTTC.

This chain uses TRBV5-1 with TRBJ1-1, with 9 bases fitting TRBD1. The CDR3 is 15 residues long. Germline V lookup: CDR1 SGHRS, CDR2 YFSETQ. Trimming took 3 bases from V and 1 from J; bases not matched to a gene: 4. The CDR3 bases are TGCGCCAGCAGCTCACCGGGACAGGGGAACACTGAAGCTTTCTTT. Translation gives CASSSPGQGNTEAFF. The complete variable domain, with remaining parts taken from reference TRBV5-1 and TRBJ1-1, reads KAGVTQTPRYLIKTRGQQVTLSCSPISGHRSVSWYQQTPGQGLQFLFEYFSETQRNKGNFPGRFSGRQFSNSRSEMNVSTLELGDSALYLCASSSPGQGNTEAFFGQGTRLTVV.

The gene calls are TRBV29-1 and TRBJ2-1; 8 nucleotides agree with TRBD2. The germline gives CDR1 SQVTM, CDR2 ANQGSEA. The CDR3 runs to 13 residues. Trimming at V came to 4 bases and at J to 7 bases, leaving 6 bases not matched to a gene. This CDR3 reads CSVARGGRNEQFF. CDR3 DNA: TGCAGCGTTGCCCGGGGGGGCCGAAATGAGCAGTTCTTC.

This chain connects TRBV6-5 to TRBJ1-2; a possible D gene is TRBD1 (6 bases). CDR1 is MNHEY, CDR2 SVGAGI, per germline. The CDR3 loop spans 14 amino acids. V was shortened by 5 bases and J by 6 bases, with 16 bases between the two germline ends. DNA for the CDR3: TGTGCCAGCAGTCCGACGGGGGGCGCGGATGGCTACACCTTC. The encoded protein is CASSPTGGADGYTF.

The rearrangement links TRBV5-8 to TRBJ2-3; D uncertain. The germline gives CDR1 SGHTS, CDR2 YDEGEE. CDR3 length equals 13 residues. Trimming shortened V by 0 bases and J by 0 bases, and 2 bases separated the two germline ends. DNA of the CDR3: TGTGCCAGCAGCTTGGCTAGCACAGATACGCAGTATTTT. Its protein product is CASSLASTDTQYF. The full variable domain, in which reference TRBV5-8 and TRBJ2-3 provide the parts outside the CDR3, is EAGVTQSPTHLIKTRGQQATLRCSPISGHTSVYWYQQALGLGLQFLLWYDEGEERNRGNFPPRFSGRQFPNYSSELNVNALELEDSALYLCASSLASTDTQYFGPGTRLTVL.

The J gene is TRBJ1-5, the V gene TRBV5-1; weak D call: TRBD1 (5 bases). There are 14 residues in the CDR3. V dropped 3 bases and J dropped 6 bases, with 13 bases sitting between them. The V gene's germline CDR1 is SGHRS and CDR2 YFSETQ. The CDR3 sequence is CASSSGLPGQPQHF. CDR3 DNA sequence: TGCGCCAGCAGCTCGGGACTACCGGGTCAGCCCCAGCATTTT.

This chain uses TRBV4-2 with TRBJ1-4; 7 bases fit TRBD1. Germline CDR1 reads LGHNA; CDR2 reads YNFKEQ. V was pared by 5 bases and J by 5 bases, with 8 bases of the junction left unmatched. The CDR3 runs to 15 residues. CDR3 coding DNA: TGTGCCAGCAGCGTGGACAGGAACTCGAATGAAAAACTGTTTTTT. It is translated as CASSVDRNSNEKLFF.

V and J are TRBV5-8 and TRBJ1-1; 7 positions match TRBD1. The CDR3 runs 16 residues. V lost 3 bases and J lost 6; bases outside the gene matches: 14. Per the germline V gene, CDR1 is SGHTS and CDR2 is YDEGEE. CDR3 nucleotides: TGTGCCAGCAGCTCATTAAGGACAGGCCGAATCGCTGAAGCTTTCTTT. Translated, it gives CASSSLRTGRIAEAFF.

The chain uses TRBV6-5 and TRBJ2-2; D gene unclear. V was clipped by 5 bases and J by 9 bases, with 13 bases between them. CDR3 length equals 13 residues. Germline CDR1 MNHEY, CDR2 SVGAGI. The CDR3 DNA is TGTGCCAGCAGTGATACTAACGCCCGGGAGCTGTTTTTT. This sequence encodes CASSDTNARELFF.

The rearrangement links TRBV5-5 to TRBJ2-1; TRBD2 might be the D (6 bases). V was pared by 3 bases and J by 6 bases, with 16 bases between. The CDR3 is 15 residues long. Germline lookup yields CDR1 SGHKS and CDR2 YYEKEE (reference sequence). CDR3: CASSSPPAGVNEQFF. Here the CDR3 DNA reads TGTGCCAGCAGCTCTCCGCCAGCGGGTGTCAATGAGCAGTTCTTC.

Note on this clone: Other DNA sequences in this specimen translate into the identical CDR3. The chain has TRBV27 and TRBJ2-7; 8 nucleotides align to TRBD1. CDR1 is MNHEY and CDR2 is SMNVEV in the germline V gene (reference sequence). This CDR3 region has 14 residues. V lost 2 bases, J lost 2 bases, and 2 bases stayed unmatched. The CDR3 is CASSLGQGTYEQYF. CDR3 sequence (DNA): TGTGCCAGCAGTTTAGGACAGGGCACCTACGAGCAGTACTTC.